The 4 T cell receptor beta chains presented below share a single source sample, sequenced in a study of PD-1 blockade in classical Hodgkin lymphoma. Patients all relapsed after autologous stem cell transplantation, and there was variation in brentuximab vedotin exposure. Method: immunoSEQ multiplex PCR; TCRdb's copy keeps in-frame clones and lacks some. This table holds about 30,000 clones, more than 60% found once. Sample: peripheral blood mononuclear cells (PBMCs), taken before the second cycle of nivolumab. All receptors derive from a human donor with classical Hodgkin lymphoma.

This clone was detected only a few times. The chain carries TRBV14 and TRBJ1-2; 7 bases are a match to TRBD1. V shed 4 bases and J 8 bases; nucleotides not matched to a gene: 13. CDR3 size: 15 residues. Germline loops: CDR1 SGHDN, CDR2 FVKESK. The CDR3 here is CASSRASTGTGGYTF. CDR3 in DNA: TGTGCCAGCAGCCGAGCGTCGACAGGGACGGGAGGCTACACCTTC.

This chain uses TRBV7-3 with TRBJ1-1; no clear D. Germline CDR1 and CDR2: SGHTA and FQGTGA. CDR3 length: 14 residues. V shed 2 bases and J shed 1 base, with 8 bases lying between them. CDR3 region: CASSLSGWNTEAFF. The CDR3 DNA follows: TGTGCCAGCAGCTTATCCGGGTGGAACACTGAAGCTTTCTTT.

The V call is TRBV2, the J call TRBJ2-1; D is undetermined. Germline V gene data show CDR1 as SNHLY and CDR2 as FYNNEI. The CDR3 is 14 residues long. The V and J ends lost 6 bases and 1 base respectively, with 10 bases between them. The CDR3 DNA reads TGTGCCAGCAGGGTGCACAAATCCTACAATGAGCAGTTCTTC. The encoded protein is CASRVHKSYNEQFF.

The chain has TRBV6-5 and TRBJ2-1; tentative D call: TRBD1 (5 bases). Trimming pared 4 bases from V and 4 bases from J, leaving 8 bases between. Germline loops: CDR1 MNHEY, CDR2 SVGAGI. This CDR3 comprises 13 residues. CDR3: CASSSRQYNEQFF. CDR3 nucleotide sequence: TGTGCCAGCAGTTCTAGACAGTACAATGAGCAGTTCTTC.